This entry lists 2 T cell receptor beta chains sequenced from one sample in a study of blood T cell repertoires in COVID-19 (dated by TCRdb to the early 2020s). Libraries were built with the immunoSEQ multiplex PCR assay. Drawn from immuneACCESS, this table holds only the in-frame rearrangements with V and J called that TCRdb kept. Clones are partly lost; checked studies trace under half to an unresolved V gene and leave the rest unexplained. For this sample the table gives about 190,000 clones, of which around 90% were detected only once. 6.5% to 8.5% of the sample is taken by the ten largest. Sequenced sample: peripheral blood. The source of these receptors is a man in his forties with acute or convalescent COVID-19.

The chain links TRBV6-4 to TRBJ1-2; 10 bases agree with TRBD1. After removal of 3 bases from V and 2 bases from J, the junction contained 3 bases not matched to a gene. Germline CDR1 is MRHNA and CDR2 is SNTAGT. The CDR3 spans 15 residues. The CDR3 region has the DNA TGTGCCAGCAGTGAAGAGACAGGGGGCAACTATGGCTACACCTTC. It is translated as CASSEETGGNYGYTF.

CDR3 in DNA: TGTGCCAGCAGTTACGAGACTTTGGGAAGGGGAAGGAGCAATCAGCCCCAGCATTTT. Amino acid sequence: CASSYETLGRGRSNQPQHF. The chain uses TRBV6-2 or TRBV6-3 and TRBJ1-5; tentative D call: TRBD1 (5 bases). The CDR3 is 19 residues long. Germline CDR1 reads MNHEY; CDR2 reads SVGEGT. V shed 2 bases and J shed 1 base, with 21 bases lying between them.